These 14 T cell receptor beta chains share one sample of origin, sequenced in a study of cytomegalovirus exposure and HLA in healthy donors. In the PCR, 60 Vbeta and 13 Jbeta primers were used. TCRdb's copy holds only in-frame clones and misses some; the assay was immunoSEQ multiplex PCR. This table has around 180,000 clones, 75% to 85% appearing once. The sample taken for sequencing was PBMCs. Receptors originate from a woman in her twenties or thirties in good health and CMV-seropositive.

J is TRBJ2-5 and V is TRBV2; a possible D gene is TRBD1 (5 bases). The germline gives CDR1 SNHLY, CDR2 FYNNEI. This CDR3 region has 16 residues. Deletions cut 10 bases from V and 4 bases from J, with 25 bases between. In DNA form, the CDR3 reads TGTGCCACGTCGTGGAGTTATAATATAGGGGTAGAGACCCAGTACTTC. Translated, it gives CATSWSYNIGVETQYF.

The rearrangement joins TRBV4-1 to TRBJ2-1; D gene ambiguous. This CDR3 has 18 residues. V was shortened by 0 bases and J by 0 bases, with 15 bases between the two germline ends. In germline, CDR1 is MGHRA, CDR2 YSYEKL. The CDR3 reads CASSQDLSGRSSYNEQFF. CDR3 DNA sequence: TGCGCCAGCAGCCAAGATCTGAGTGGGCGTAGCTCCTACAATGAGCAGTTCTTC.

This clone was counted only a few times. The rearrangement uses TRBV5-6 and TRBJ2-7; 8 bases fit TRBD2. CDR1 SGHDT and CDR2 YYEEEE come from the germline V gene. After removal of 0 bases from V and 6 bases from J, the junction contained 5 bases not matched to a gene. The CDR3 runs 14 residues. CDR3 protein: CASSLVAGMGEQYF. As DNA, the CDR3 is TGTGCCAGCAGCTTGGTAGCGGGGATGGGCGAGCAGTACTTC.

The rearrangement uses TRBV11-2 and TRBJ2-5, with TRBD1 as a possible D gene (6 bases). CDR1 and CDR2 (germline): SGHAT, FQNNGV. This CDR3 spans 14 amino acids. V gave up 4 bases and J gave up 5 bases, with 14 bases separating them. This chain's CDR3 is CASSWEGGFETQYF. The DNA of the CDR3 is TGTGCCAGCAGCTGGGAAGGGGGATTCGAGACCCAGTACTTC.

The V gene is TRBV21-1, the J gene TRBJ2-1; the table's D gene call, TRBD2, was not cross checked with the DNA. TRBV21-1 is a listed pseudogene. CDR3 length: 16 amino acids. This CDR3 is CASSAWTGGVYNEQFF. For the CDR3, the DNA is TGTGCCAGCAGCGCCTGGACGGGCGGGGTATACAATGAGCAGTTCTTC.

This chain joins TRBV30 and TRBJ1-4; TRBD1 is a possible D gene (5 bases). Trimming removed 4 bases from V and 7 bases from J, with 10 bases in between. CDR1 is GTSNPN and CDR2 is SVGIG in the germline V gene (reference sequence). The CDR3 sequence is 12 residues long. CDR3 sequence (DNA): TGTGCCTGGAACGGGGGTACTGAAAAACTGTTTTTT. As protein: CAWNGGTEKLFF. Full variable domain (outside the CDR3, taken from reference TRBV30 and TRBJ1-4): SQTIHQWPATLVQPVGSPLSLECTVEGTSNPNLYWYRQAAGRGLQLLFYSVGIGQISSEVPQNLSASRPQDRQFILSSKKLLLSDSGFYLCAWNGGTEKLFFGSGTQLSVL.

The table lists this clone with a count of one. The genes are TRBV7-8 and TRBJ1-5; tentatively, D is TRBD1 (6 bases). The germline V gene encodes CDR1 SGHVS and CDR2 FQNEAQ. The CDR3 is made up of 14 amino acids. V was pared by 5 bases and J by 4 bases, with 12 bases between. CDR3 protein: CASSQWTENQPQHF. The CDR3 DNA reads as TGTGCCAGCAGCCAATGGACAGAAAATCAGCCCCAGCATTTT.

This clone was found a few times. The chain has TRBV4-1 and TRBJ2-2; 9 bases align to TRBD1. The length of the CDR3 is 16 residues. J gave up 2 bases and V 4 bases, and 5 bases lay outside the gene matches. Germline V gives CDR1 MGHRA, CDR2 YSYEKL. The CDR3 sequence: CASSLGQGFNTGELFF. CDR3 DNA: TGCGCCAGCAGCCTAGGACAGGGGTTTAACACCGGGGAGCTGTTTTTT.

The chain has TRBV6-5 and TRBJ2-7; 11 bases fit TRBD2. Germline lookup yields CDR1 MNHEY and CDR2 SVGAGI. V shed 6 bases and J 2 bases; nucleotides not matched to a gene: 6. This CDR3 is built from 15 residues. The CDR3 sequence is CASSTGLAGAYEQYF. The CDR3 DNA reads TGTGCCAGCAGCACCGGACTAGCGGGCGCCTACGAGCAGTACTTC.

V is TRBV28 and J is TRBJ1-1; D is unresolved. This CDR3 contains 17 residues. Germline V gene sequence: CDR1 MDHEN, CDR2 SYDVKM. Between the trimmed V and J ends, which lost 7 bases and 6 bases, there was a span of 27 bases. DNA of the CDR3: TGTGCCAGCACCACGTCCTTGGGGAGTTCCCTTCGGGCTGAAGCTTTCTTT. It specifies CASTTSLGSSLRAEAFF.

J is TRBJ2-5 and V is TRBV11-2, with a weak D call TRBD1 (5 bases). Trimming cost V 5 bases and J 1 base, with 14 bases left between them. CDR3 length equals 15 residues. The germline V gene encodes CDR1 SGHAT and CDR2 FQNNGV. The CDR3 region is CASSQGALPQETQYF. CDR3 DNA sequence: TGTGCCAGCAGCCAAGGGGCCCTACCCCAAGAGACCCAGTACTTC.

As DNA, the CDR3 is TGTGCCAGCAGTTTAAGCGGTGATAGCAATCAGCCCCAGCATTTT. It codes for CASSLSGDSNQPQHF. V gene TRBV28 combines with J gene TRBJ1-5; unclear D gene. CDR3 size: 15 residues. Trimming pared 2 bases from V and 0 bases from J, leaving 8 bases between. From germline, CDR1 is MDHEN and CDR2 SYDVKM. The full variable domain, rest sourced from reference TRBV28 and TRBJ1-5, is DVKVTQSSRYLVKRTGEKVFLECVQDMDHENMFWYRQDPGLGLRLIYFSYDVKMKEKGDIPEGYSVSREKKERFSLILESASTNQTSMYLCASSLSGDSNQPQHFGDGTRLSIL.

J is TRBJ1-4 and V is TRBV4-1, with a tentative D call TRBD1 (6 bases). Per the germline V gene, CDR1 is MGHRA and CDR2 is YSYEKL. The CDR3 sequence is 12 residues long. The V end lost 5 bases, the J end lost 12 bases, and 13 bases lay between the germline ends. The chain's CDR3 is CASSTIQGQLFF. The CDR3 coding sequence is TGCGCCAGCAGCACGATTCAGGGGCAACTGTTTTTT.

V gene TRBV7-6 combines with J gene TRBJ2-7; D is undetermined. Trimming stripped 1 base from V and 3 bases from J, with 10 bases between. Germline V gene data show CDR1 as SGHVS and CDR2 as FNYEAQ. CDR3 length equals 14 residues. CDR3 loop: CASSLDLRYYEQYF. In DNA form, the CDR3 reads TGTGCCAGCAGCTTAGACCTACGCTACTACGAGCAGTACTTC. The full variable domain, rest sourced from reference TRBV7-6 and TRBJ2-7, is GAGVSQSPRYKVTKRGQDVALRCDPISGHVSLYWYRQALGQGPEFLTYFNYEAQQDKSGLPNDRFSAERPEGSISTLTIQRTEQRDSAMYRCASSLDLRYYEQYFGPGTRLTVT.